The sequence of this T cell receptor beta chain was determined in a study of T cell repertoires in cytomegalovirus infection. This clonotype occurred a few times. The antigen is unknown. The germline V gene has CDR1 MNHEY and CDR2 SVGAGI. V shed 2 bases, J shed 5 bases, and the junction held 9 bases outside the gene matches. The CDR3 extends over 16 amino acids. TCRdb itself ran the reads through MiXCR, one entry per CDR3 protein. Of fewer than 950,000 distinct CDR3 sequences listed, around a third are singletons. The chain links TRBV6-5 to TRBJ2-5, with TRBD2 matching over 9 bases. The specimen was cultured CD8+ T cells from PBMCs, collected from culture after CMV antigen stimulation. This receptor was identified in a human donor in good health (CMV status not recorded). Some clones in this sample may be carry-over from other donors' samples. CDR3 protein: CASSYNSGGIGETQYF. CDR3 DNA sequence: TGTGCCAGCAGTTACAACAGCGGGGGGATCGGTGAGACCCAGTACTTC.